This paragraph reports one TCR beta chain. Its target is unknown. The data originate from a study of CD8 T cells in ankylosing spondylitis. From germline, CDR1 is SGHKS and CDR2 YYEKEE (reference sequence). The CDR3 has 16 residues. V was shortened by 2 bases and J by 3 bases, with 15 bases between the two germline ends. Findings and limits, study-wide: For ankylosing spondylitis blood, a TCR beta motif of about eight highly homologous variants appeared characteristic. Disease-linked clones were CD8+ and relatively rare in peripheral blood.

MiXCR, applied by TCRdb to the 5' RACE reads, yields one record per CDR3 protein. Of almost 400,000 distinct CDR3 sequences listed, 20% to 25% were seen once; the top ten hold around 17%. This TCR was recovered from a male donor with ankylosing spondylitis. What was sequenced was blood, either unsorted or a sorted T cell fraction (not recorded which). The chain uses TRBV5-5 and TRBJ1-5; tentative D call: TRBD1 (5 bases). The DNA of the CDR3 is TGTGCCAGCAGCTTCTTTCCCGCCAGGGTCAATCAGCCCCAGCATTTT. This encodes CASSFFPARVNQPQHF.